This T cell receptor beta chain was observed in a study of CD8 T cells in ankylosing spondylitis. Study-wide results and limits: Matched ankylosing spondylitis synovial fluid reportedly showed significant enrichment of disease-linked clones. Made up of about eight highly homologous variants, a TCR beta motif appeared characteristic of ankylosing spondylitis blood.

Remarks on this clonotype: Its antigen is still unknown.

TCRdb reanalysed the 5' RACE reads using MiXCR and keeps one entry per CDR3 protein. The top ten hold 4% to 5% of the sample, which has around 230,000 distinct CDR3 sequences, 8.2% seen once. Germline loops: CDR1 LGHNA, CDR2 YNFKEQ. V lost 4 bases and J 5 bases, leaving 16 bases between the germline ends. The CDR3 consists of 15 residues. The genes are TRBV4-2 and TRBJ2-3, with no clear D. This clonotype was obtained from a female donor with ankylosing spondylitis or in good health (not recorded which). The source material was blood, either unsorted or a sorted T cell fraction (not recorded which). CDR3 in DNA: TGTGCCAGCAGCCCTGAGCCCCCAGGACGAGATACGCAGTATTTT. Protein sequence: CASSPEPPGRDTQYF.